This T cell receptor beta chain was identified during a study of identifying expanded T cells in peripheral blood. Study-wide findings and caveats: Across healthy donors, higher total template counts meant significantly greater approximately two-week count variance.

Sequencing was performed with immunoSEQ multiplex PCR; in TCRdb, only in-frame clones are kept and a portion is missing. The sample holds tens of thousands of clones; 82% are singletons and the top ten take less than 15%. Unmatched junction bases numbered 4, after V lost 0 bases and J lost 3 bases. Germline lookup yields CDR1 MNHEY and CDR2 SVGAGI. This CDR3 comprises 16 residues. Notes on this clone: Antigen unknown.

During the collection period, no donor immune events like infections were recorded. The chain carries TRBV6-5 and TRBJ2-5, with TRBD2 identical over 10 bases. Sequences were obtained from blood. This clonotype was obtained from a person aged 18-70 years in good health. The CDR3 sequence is CASSYSWLAGEETQYF. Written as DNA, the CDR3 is TGTGCCAGCAGTTACTCGTGGCTAGCGGGAGAAGAGACCCAGTACTTC.